These T cell receptor beta chains were read from a single sample in a study of cytomegalovirus exposure and HLA in healthy donors. Produced via immunoSEQ multiplex PCR; TCRdb's table is partial and in-frame only. The sample has about 64,000 clones, under 80% seen once. The sequencing sample was made of PBMCs. The source of these receptors is a male donor in good health and CMV-seropositive. The CDR3 runs from the conserved cysteine through the conserved F or W. A D gene is named only where the DNA matches it firmly. Clone size is given for some rows only: seen once, a few or many times, or a class if the clone is expanded.

v_gene: TRBV7-3; j_gene: TRBJ2-5; abundance: -; d_gene: TRBD1; CDR3aa: CASSLGTALGETQYF; CDR3nt: TGTGCCAGCAGCCTCGGGACAGCCTTAGGAGAGACCCAGTACTTC
v_gene: TRBV27; j_gene: TRBJ1-5; abundance: once; d_gene: -; CDR3aa: CASNPGMGQPQHF; CDR3nt: TGTGCCAGCAATCCGGGGATGGGACAGCCCCAGCATTTT
v_gene: TRBV6-5; j_gene: TRBJ2-5; abundance: -; d_gene: -; CDR3aa: CASRPTGIETQYF; CDR3nt: TGTGCCAGCAGACCAACAGGGATCGAGACCCAGTACTTC
v_gene: TRBV27; j_gene: TRBJ2-7; abundance: -; d_gene: -; CDR3aa: CASSLHTGSEQYF; CDR3nt: TGTGCCAGCAGTTTGCACACAGGTTCCGAGCAGTACTTC
v_gene: TRBV7-9; j_gene: TRBJ1-5; abundance: -; d_gene: -; CDR3aa: CASSSRDEGNQPQHF; CDR3nt: TGTGCCAGCAGCTCACGCGATGAAGGCAATCAGCCCCAGCATTTT
v_gene: TRBV18; j_gene: TRBJ2-5; abundance: -; d_gene: TRBD1; CDR3aa: CASSLPGGWETQYF; CDR3nt: TGTGCCAGCTCTCTCCCAGGGGGCTGGGAGACCCAGTACTTC
v_gene: TRBV30; j_gene: TRBJ1-6; abundance: once; d_gene: TRBD1; CDR3aa: CAWSAHRTGGPFDSPLHF; CDR3nt: TGTGCCTGGAGTGCGCATCGGACAGGGGGCCCTTTTGATTCACCCCTCCACTTT
v_gene: TRBV6-1; j_gene: TRBJ2-7; abundance: -; d_gene: -; CDR3aa: CASTQNSYEQYF; CDR3nt: TGTGCCAGCACGCAGAACTCCTACGAGCAGTACTTC
v_gene: TRBV2; j_gene: TRBJ2-7; abundance: once; d_gene: -; CDR3aa: CASSRRTVSEQYF; CDR3nt: TGTGCCAGCAGCCGAAGGACAGTTTCCGAGCAGTACTTC
v_gene: TRBV27; j_gene: TRBJ2-7; abundance: -; d_gene: TRBD2; CDR3aa: CASSLYGGAFYEQYF; CDR3nt: TGTGCCAGCAGTTTGTACGGGGGGGCCTTCTACGAGCAGTACTTC